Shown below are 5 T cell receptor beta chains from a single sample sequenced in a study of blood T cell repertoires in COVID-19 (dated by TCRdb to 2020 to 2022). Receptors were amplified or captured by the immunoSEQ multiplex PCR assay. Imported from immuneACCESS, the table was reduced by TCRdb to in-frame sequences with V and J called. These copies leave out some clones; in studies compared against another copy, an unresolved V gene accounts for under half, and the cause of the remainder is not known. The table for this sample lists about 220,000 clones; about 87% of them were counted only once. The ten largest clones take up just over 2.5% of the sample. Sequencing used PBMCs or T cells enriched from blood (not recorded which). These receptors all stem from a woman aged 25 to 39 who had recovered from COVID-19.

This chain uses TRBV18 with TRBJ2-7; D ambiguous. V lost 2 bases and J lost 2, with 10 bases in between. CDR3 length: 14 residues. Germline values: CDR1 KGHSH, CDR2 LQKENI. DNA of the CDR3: TGTGCCAGCTCACCAGTTCAACTCCCCTACGAGCAGTACTTC. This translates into CASSPVQLPYEQYF.

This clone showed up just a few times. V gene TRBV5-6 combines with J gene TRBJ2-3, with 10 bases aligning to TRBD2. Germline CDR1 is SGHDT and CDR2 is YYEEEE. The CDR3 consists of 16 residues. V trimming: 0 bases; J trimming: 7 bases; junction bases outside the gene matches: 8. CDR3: CASSLEVAGGLYTQYF. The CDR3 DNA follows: TGTGCCAGCAGCTTGGAGGTAGCGGGGGGCCTATATACGCAGTATTTT.

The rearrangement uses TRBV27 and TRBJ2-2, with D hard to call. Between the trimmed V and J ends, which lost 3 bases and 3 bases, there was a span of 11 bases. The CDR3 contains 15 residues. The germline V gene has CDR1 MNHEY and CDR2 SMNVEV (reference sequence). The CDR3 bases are TGTGCCAGCAGTTTTACAGTGACGGACACCGGGGAGCTGTTTTTT. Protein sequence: CASSFTVTDTGELFF.

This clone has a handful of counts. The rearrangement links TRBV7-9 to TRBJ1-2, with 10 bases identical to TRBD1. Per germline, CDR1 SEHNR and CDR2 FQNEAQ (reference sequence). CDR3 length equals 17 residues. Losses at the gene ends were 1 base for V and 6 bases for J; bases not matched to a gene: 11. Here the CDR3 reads CASSLGKDRGTRDGYTF. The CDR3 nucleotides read TGTGCCAGCAGCTTAGGGAAGGACAGGGGGACGAGGGATGGCTACACCTTC.

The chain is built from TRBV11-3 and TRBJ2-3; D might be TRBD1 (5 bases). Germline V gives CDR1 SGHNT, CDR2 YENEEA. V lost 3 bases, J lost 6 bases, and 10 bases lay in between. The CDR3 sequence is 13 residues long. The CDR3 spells CASSLTVRDTQYF. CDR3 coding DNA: TGTGCCAGCAGCTTGACAGTTCGTGATACGCAGTATTTT.